These 17 T cell receptor beta chains were all obtained from the same sample, sequenced in a study of glioma-infiltrating T cells. Amplification of TCR alpha and beta CDR3 regions from RNA used iRepertoire nested multiplex PCR. TCRdb recomputed calls from the multiplex PCR reads with MiXCR, one row per CDR3 protein. Of roughly 120,000 distinct CDR3 sequences in the sample, 25% to 30% were seen once. Sequenced sample: glioma tissue, nonneoplastic brain tissue, or PBMCs (not recorded which). Receptors originate from a human donor with low-grade glioma or glioblastoma, undergoing nonglioma brain surgery, or in good health (not recorded which).

This clonotype was detected a few times. The chain has TRBV11-2 and TRBJ2-7; 12 bases are a match to TRBD2. The length of the CDR3 is 14 residues. V lost 5 bases to trimming and J lost 7 bases; unmatched junction nucleotides: 6. CDR1 and CDR2 (germline): SGHAT, FQNNGV. In DNA form, the CDR3 reads TGTGCCAGCAGCGTGACTAGCGGGAGTGAAGAGCAGTACTTC. Protein: CASSVTSGSEEQYF.

This clonotype was counted many times. The chain has TRBV19 and TRBJ2-1, with 9 bases fitting TRBD1. The CDR3 is 17 amino acids. After removal of 0 bases from V and 6 bases from J, the junction contained 9 bases not matched to a gene. Germline V gene sequence: CDR1 LNHDA, CDR2 SQIVND (reference sequence). CDR3 coding DNA: TGTGCCAGTAGTATAGAACTGGGACAGGGTAAGGTCAATGAGCAGTTCTTC. This encodes CASSIELGQGKVNEQFF.

This clonotype has just a few counts. This chain links TRBV7-9 with TRBJ1-2; TRBD1 agrees at 7 bases. Looked up from germline, CDR1 is SEHNR and CDR2 is FQNEAQ (reference sequence). The CDR3 runs 13 residues. After removal of 3 bases from V and 6 bases from J, the junction contained 4 bases not matched to a gene. CDR3 sequence: CASSFPTGDGYTF. The CDR3, as DNA: TGTGCCAGCAGCTTCCCTACAGGGGATGGCTACACCTTC. Combining the CDR3 with reference TRBV7-9 and TRBJ1-2 gives the whole variable domain DTGVSQNPRHKITKRGQNVTFRCDPISEHNRLYWYRQTLGQGPEFLTYFQNEAQLEKSRLLSDRFSAERPKGSFSTLEIQRTEQGDSAMYLCASSFPTGDGYTFGSGTRLTVV.

This chain joins TRBV4-1 and TRBJ2-7, with D uncertain. The CDR3 consists of 16 residues. CDR1 and CDR2 from the germline V gene are MGHRA and YSYEKL. V lost 8 bases to trimming and J lost 0 bases, with 20 bases between them. CDR3 region: CASGPTAMCFSYEQYF. The CDR3 region has the DNA TGCGCCAGCGGCCCCACAGCGATGTGTTTCTCCTACGAGCAGTACTTC.

This clonotype was seen only a few times. The chain carries TRBV18 and TRBJ2-3; unclear D gene. Germline assignment: CDR1 KGHSH and CDR2 LQKENI. V was trimmed by 2 bases and J by 2 bases, leaving 11 bases between them. The CDR3 is 15 residues long. CDR3 loop: CASSPYTGITDTQYF. The CDR3 bases are TGTGCCAGCTCACCATATACTGGTATCACAGATACGCAGTATTTT.

This clonotype was counted ten times or more. The J gene is TRBJ2-7, the V gene TRBV6-5, with D perhaps matching TRBD1 or TRBD2 (5 bases each). Germline V gives CDR1 MNHEY, CDR2 SVGAGI. V was pared by 2 bases and J by 0 bases, with 20 bases between. The CDR3 is 18 residues long. The CDR3 DNA reads as TGTGCCAGCAGTTACCGGCAGGGCGTAGCGCAGAACTCCTACGAGCAGTACTTC. Amino acid sequence: CASSYRQGVAQNSYEQYF.

This clonotype showed up many times. The genes are TRBV15 and TRBJ2-7; D is perhaps TRBD2 (7 bases). The CDR3 has 15 residues. The V gene's germline CDR1 is LNHNV and CDR2 YYDKDF (reference sequence). V was clipped by 5 bases and J by 4 bases, with 18 bases between them. The CDR3, as DNA: TGTGCCACCAGCGCCACAGGGAGGGCTTTTTACGAGCAGTACTTC. It yields the protein CATSATGRAFYEQYF.

Turning to this clonotype: This may be a read error, as it is one base from a much larger clone. This chain joins TRBV6-5 and TRBJ1-1; D possibly corresponds to TRBD1 (5 bases). This CDR3 region has 13 residues. CDR1 MNHEY and CDR2 SVGAGI come from the germline V gene. The V and J ends lost 8 bases and 5 bases respectively, with 15 bases between them. The CDR3 DNA sequence: TGTGCCAGCGTTCCGGGACTTGAGACTGAAGCTTTCTTT. Protein product: CASVPGLETEAFF.

This clonotype occurred many times. The chain is built from TRBV29-1 and TRBJ2-7, with 11 bases lining up with TRBD2. V shed 4 bases and J 4 bases; nucleotides not matched to a gene: 0. The length of the CDR3 is 12 residues. In germline, CDR1 is SQVTM, CDR2 ANQGSEA. CDR3 amino acids: CSVGTSGYEQYF. The CDR3, as DNA: TGCAGCGTTGGGACTAGCGGGTACGAGCAGTACTTC.

This clonotype was counted many times. The rearrangement joins TRBV11-2 to TRBJ1-1; D may be TRBD1 (6 bases). Trimming took off 5 bases at V and 10 bases at J, with 14 bases between the two ends. The CDR3 has 12 amino acids. Germline V lookup: CDR1 SGHAT, CDR2 FQNNGV. The CDR3 nucleotides read TGTGCCAGCAGCCGGCGGGGGGGGCTAGCTTTCTTT. It codes for CASSRRGGLAFF.

This clonotype was observed at least ten times. The chain links TRBV7-2 to TRBJ2-3; 9 bases line up with TRBD2. V shed 2 bases and J 5 bases; nucleotides not matched to a gene: 8. In germline, CDR1 is SGHTA, CDR2 FQGNSA. The CDR3 is made up of 16 amino acids. DNA of the CDR3: TGTGCCAGCAGCTTAACGGCTAGCGGGGTTGTAGATACGCAGTATTTT. Translating gives CASSLTASGVVDTQYF.

This clonotype appeared many times. The rearrangement links TRBV29-1 to TRBJ1-1; possibly TRBD1 for D (6 bases). Germline values: CDR1 SQVTM, CDR2 ANQGSEA. The CDR3 has 14 amino acids. The V and J ends lost 5 bases and 0 bases respectively, with 13 bases between them. CDR3 nucleotide sequence: TGCAGCGTTCGGACAGCGAACATGAACACTGAAGCTTTCTTT. This codes for CSVRTANMNTEAFF. The full variable domain, completed using reference TRBV29-1 and TRBJ1-1, is SAVISQKPSRDICQRGTSLTIQCQVDSQVTMMFWYRQQPGQSLTLIATANQGSEATYESGFVIDKFPISRPNLTFSTLTVSNMSPEDSSIYLCSVRTANMNTEAFFGQGTRLTVV.

This clonotype was seen at least ten times. V is TRBV10-2 and J is TRBJ2-7; D is unresolved. Looked up from germline, CDR1 is WSHSY and CDR2 is SAAADI. This CDR3 contains 13 residues. Trimming stripped 10 bases from V and 1 base from J, with 14 bases between. The CDR3 DNA reads as TGCGCCACCGTCCAGGTTGAGTCCTACGAGCAGTACTTC. Residues: CATVQVESYEQYF.

This clonotype was detected many times. The chain employs TRBV7-3 and TRBJ2-5, with unresolved D. Trimming stripped 1 base from V and 0 bases from J, with 3 bases between. Germline loops: CDR1 SGHTA, CDR2 FQGTGA. CDR3 size: 13 residues. CDR3 DNA sequence: TGTGCCAGCAGCTTAAACCACCAAGAGACCCAGTACTTC. Translated, it gives CASSLNHQETQYF.

Of note for this clonotype: A much larger clone sits a single nucleotide away, making a read error possible. The V and J genes are TRBV18 and TRBJ2-7; tentatively, D is TRBD2 (6 bases). This CDR3 region has 14 residues. Per germline, CDR1 KGHSH and CDR2 LQKENI. CDR3 bases: TGTGCCAACTCACCACGGGACTCTCACTACGAGCAGTACTTC. It specifies CANSPRDSHYEQYF.

The chain uses TRBV12-5 and TRBJ1-2; TRBD1 matches 7 bases. Germline loops: CDR1 LGHNT, CDR2 FRNRAP. This CDR3 region has 14 residues. V lost 6 bases to trimming and J lost 2 bases; unmatched junction nucleotides: 6. DNA of the CDR3: TGTGCTAGTGGAAGACAGGGAGGGAACTATGGCTACACCTTC. Translated: CASGRQGGNYGYTF.

This clonotype was counted ten times or more. J is TRBJ1-6 and V is TRBV7-2; D remains unclear. Trimming cost V 8 bases and J 7 bases, with 9 bases left between them. CDR1 and CDR2 (germline): SGHTA, FQGNSA. CDR3 length: 12 amino acids. CDR3 DNA sequence: TGTGCCAGCGGCCCGAGAAATTCACCCCTCCACTTT. Translating gives CASGPRNSPLHF.